This TCR beta chain derives from a study of response to subunit inactivated influenza vaccine. One entry per CDR3 protein, called by TCRdb with MiXCR from the RT-PCR reads. Counted here are more than 400,000 distinct CDR3 sequences, under 8.5% occurring once; the ten biggest clones make up around 13%. In germline, CDR1 is DFQATT, CDR2 SNEGSKA (reference sequence). The CDR3 runs to 12 residues. Trimming pared 4 bases from V and 6 bases from J, leaving 10 bases between. The chain couples TRBV20-1 to TRBJ1-5; D not certain. The sample was PBMCs from blood, taken roughly 24 months after vaccination. The clonotype comes from a man aged 50-75 years who received an inactivated influenza vaccine. In DNA, the CDR3 is TGCAGTGCTAAGAGGATGGGTCAGCCCCAGCATTTT. This gives the protein CSAKRMGQPQHF.